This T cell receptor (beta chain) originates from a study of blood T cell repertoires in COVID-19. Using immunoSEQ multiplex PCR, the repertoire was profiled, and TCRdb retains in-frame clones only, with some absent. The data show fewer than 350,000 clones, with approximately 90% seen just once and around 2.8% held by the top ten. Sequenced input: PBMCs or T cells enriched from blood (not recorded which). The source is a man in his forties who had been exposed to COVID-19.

The CDR3 here is CASSTTARQYF. The CDR3 DNA reads TGTGCCAGCAGTACTACGGCGCGGCAGTATTTT. The V and J genes are TRBV12-3 or TRBV12-4 and TRBJ2-3; no clear D gene. V was cut by 5 bases and J by 11 bases, with 11 bases left in between. The CDR3 has 11 residues.